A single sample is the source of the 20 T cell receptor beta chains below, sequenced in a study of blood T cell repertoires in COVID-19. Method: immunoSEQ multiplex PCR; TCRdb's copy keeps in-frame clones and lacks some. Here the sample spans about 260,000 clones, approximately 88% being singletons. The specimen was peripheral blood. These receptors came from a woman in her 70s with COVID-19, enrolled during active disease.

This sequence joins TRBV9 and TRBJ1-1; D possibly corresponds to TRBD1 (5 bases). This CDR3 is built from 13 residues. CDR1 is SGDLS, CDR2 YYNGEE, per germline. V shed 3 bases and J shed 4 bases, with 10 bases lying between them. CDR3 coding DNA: TGTGCCAGCAGCGACGGGGGATTCACTGAAGCTTTCTTT. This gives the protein CASSDGGFTEAFF.

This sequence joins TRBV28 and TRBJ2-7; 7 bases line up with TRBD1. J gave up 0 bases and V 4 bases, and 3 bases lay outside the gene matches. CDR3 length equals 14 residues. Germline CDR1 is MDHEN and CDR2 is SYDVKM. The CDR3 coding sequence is TGTGCCAGCAGTTCGGGACAGAGCTCCTACGAGCAGTACTTC. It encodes CASSSGQSSYEQYF.

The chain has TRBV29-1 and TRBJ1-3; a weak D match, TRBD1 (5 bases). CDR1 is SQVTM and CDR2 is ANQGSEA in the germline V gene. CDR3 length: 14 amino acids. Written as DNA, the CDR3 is TGCAGGGTGCGCGGACACTTCTCTGGAAACACCATATATTTT. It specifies CRVRGHFSGNTIYF.

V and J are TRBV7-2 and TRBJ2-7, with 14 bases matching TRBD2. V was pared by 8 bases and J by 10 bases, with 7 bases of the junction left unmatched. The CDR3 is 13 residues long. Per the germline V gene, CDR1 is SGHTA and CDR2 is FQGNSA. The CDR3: CASSGTSGSEQYF. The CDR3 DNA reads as TGTGCCAGCTCAGGGACTAGCGGGAGTGAACAGTACTTC.

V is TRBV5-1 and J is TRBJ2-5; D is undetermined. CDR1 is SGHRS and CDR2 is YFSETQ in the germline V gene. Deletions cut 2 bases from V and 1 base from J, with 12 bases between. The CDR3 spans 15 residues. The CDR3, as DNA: TGCGCCAGCAGCTTAACAAACAGCCTCCAAGAGACCCAGTACTTC. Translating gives CASSLTNSLQETQYF.

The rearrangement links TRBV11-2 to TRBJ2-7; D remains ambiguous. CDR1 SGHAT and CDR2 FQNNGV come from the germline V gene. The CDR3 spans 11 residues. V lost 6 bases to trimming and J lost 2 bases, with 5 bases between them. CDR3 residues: CASSSTYEQYF. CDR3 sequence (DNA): TGTGCCAGCAGTTCAACCTACGAGCAGTACTTC.

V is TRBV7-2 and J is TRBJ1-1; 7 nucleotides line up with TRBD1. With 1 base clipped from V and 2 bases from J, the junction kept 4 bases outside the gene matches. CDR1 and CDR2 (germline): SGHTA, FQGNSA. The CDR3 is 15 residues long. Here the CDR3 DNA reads TGTGCCAGCAGCTTAGACGGACAGGTCAACACTGAAGCTTTCTTT. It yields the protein CASSLDGQVNTEAFF. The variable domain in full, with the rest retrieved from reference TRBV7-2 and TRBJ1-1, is GAGVSQSPSNKVTEKGKDVELRCDPISGHTALYWYRQSLGQGLEFLIYFQGNSAPDKSGLPSDRFSAERTGGSVSTLTIQRTQQEDSAVYLCASSLDGQVNTEAFFGQGTRLTVV.

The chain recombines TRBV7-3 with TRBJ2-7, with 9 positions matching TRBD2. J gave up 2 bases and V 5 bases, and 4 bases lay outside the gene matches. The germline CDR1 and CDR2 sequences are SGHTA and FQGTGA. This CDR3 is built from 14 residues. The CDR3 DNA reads TGTGCCAGCAGCCAAGCGGGAGGCCCCTACGAGCAGTACTTC. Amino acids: CASSQAGGPYEQYF.

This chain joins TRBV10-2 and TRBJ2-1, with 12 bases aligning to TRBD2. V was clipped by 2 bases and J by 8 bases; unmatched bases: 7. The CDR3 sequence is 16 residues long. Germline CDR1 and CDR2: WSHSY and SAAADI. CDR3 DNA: TGCGCCAGCAGTGAGCCGACTAGCGGGAGATTCTATGAGCAGTTCTTC. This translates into CASSEPTSGRFYEQFF.

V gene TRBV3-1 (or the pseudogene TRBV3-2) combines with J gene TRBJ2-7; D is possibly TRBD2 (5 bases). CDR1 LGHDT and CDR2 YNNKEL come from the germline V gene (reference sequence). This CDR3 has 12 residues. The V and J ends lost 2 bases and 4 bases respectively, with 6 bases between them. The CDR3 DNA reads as TGTGCCAGCAGCCAAACTAGTTACGAGCAGTACTTC. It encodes CASSQTSYEQYF.

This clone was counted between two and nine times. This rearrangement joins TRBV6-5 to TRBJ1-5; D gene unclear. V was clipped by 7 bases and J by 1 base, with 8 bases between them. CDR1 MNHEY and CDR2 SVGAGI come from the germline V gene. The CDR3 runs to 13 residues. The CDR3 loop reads CASKQASNQPQHF. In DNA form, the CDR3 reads TGTGCCAGCAAGCAAGCGAGCAATCAGCCCCAGCATTTT.

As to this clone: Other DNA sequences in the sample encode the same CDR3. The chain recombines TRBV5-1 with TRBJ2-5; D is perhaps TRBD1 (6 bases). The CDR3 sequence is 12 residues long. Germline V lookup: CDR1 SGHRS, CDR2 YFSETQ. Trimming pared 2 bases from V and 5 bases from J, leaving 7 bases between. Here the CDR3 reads CASSLTGETQYF. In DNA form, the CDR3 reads TGCGCCAGCAGCTTAACAGGGGAGACCCAGTACTTC.

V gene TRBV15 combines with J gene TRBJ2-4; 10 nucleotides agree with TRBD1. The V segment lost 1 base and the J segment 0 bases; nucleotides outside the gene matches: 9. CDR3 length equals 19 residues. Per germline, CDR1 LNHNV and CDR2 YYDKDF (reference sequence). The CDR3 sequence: CATSRVGTGAQLAKNIQYF. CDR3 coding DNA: TGTGCCACCAGCAGAGTAGGGACAGGGGCGCAACTAGCCAAAAACATTCAGTACTTC.

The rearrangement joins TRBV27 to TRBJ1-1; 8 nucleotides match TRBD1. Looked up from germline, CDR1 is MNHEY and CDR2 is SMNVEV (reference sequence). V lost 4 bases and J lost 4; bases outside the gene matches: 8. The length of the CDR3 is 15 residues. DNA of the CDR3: TGTGCCAGCAGTTACCGACAGGGGTCCTTCACTGAAGCTTTCTTT. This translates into CASSYRQGSFTEAFF.

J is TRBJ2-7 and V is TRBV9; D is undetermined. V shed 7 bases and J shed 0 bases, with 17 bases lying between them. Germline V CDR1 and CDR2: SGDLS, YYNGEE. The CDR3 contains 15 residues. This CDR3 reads CASAPGASGSYEQYF. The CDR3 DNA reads TGTGCCAGCGCTCCTGGTGCCTCCGGCTCCTACGAGCAGTACTTC.

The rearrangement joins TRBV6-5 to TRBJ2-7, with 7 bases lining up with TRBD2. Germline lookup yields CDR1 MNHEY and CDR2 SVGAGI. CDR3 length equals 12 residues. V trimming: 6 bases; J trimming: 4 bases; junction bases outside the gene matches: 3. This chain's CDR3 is CASRTGGYEQYF. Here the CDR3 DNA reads TGTGCCAGCAGAACGGGGGGATACGAGCAGTACTTC.

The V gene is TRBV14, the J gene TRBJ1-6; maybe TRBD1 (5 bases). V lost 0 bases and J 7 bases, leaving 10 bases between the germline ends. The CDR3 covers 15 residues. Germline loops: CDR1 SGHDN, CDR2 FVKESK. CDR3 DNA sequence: TGTGCCAGCAGCCAAGAGCTGGGGGGGAATTCACCCCTCCACTTT. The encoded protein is CASSQELGGNSPLHF. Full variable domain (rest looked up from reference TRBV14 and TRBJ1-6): EAGVTQFPSHSVIEKGQTVTLRCDPISGHDNLYWYRRVMGKEIKFLLHFVKESKQDESGMPNNRFLAERTGGTYSTLKVQPAELEDSGVYFCASSQELGGNSPLHFGNGTRLTVT.

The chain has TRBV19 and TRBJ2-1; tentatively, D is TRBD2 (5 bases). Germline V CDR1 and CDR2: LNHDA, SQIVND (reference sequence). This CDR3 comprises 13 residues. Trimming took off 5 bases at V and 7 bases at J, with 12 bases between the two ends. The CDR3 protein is CASSFGDLNEQFF. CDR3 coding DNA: TGTGCCAGTAGTTTCGGGGATCTGAATGAGCAGTTCTTC.

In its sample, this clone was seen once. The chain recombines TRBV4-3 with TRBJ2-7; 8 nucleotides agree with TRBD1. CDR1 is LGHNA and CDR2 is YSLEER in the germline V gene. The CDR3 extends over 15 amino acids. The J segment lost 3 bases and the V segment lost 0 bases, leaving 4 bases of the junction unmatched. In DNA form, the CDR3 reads TGCGCCAGCAGCCAAGACGTTGGACAGGGCTACGAGCAGTACTTC. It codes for CASSQDVGQGYEQYF.

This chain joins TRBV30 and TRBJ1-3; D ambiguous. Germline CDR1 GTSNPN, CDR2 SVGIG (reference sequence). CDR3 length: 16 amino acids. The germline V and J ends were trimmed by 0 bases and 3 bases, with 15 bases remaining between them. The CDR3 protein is CAWSVIRGADGNTIYF. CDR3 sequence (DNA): TGTGCCTGGAGTGTAATACGCGGAGCGGATGGAAACACCATATATTTT.